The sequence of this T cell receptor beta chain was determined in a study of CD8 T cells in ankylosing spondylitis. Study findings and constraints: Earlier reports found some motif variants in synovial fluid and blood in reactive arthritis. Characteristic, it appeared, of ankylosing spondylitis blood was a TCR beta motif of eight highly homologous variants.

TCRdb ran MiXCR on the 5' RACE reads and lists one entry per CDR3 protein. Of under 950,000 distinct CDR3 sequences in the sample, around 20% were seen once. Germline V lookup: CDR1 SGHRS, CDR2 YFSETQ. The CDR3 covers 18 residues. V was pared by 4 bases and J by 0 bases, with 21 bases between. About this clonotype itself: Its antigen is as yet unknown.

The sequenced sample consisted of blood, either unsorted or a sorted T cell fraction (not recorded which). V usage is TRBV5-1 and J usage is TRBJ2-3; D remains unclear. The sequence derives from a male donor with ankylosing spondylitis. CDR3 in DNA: TGCGCCAGCAGCCACGGTGGGCTAGTCCTTCCTAGCACAGATACGCAGTATTTT. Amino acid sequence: CASSHGGLVLPSTDTQYF.